Shown below are 21 T cell receptor beta chains from a single sample sequenced in a study of T cell repertoires in cytomegalovirus infection. Via MiXCR, TCRdb re-called the reads, giving one row per CDR3 protein. Of about 55,000 distinct CDR3 sequences listed, roughly 20% are singletons. These TCRs are of unknown antigen specificity. The sample consisted of CD8+ T cells from cultured PBMCs, taken from culture after CMV antigen stimulation. The origin of the receptors is a human donor in good health (CMV status not recorded). Some clones in this sample may be carry-over from other donors' samples.

The V call is TRBV7-9, the J call TRBJ2-7; D gene ambiguous. This CDR3 is 12 amino acids long. Trimming shortened V by 4 bases and J by 5 bases, and 9 bases separated the two germline ends. Germline V gives CDR1 SEHNR, CDR2 FQNEAQ (reference sequence). The CDR3 region is CASSSSSNEQYF. DNA of the CDR3: TGTGCCAGCAGCTCTTCAAGTAACGAGCAGTACTTC.

This clonotype was seen only a few times. The CDR3 spells CASSLGPRDTDTQYF. The CDR3 DNA follows: TGTGCCAGCAGCTTAGGTCCCAGAGACACAGATACGCAGTATTTT. The rearrangement uses TRBV7-9 and TRBJ2-3; D gene uncertain. Germline V gives CDR1 SEHNR, CDR2 FQNEAQ (reference sequence). Trimming removed 1 base from V and 2 bases from J, with 10 bases in between. The length of the CDR3 is 15 residues. Variable domain in full (rest from reference TRBV7-9 and TRBJ2-3): DTGVSQNPRHKITKRGQNVTFRCDPISEHNRLYWYRQTLGQGPEFLTYFQNEAQLEKSRLLSDRFSAERPKGSFSTLEIQRTEQGDSAMYLCASSLGPRDTDTQYFGPGTRLTVL.

This clonotype was recorded a few times. This rearrangement joins TRBV7-2 to TRBJ2-3; TRBD1 or TRBD2 may be the D gene (5 bases each). This CDR3 is built from 12 residues. Trimming took 1 base from V and 8 from J, leaving 7 bases between them. Germline V lookup: CDR1 SGHTA, CDR2 FQGNSA. The chain's CDR3 is CASSLVGGTQYF. As DNA, the CDR3 is TGTGCCAGCAGCTTAGTTGGGGGTACGCAGTATTTT.

The chain recombines TRBV10-3 with TRBJ1-5; no clear D. The germline V gene has CDR1 ENHRY and CDR2 SYGVKD. This CDR3 comprises 13 residues. Deletions cut 5 bases from V and 6 bases from J, with 11 bases between. CDR3 amino acids: CAISFGPGQPQHF. The CDR3, as DNA: TGTGCCATCAGTTTCGGTCCCGGTCAGCCCCAGCATTTT.

This clonotype was found a few times. J is TRBJ2-1 and V is TRBV20-1, with D tentatively TRBD2 (6 bases). The CDR3 sequence is 14 residues long. The V gene lost 1 base and the J gene lost 9 bases, with 16 bases spanning the gap. Looked up from germline, CDR1 is DFQATT and CDR2 is SNEGSKA (reference sequence). The CDR3 bases are TGCAGTGCTAGAGTGGAGGGAGGCGGCGTTGAGCAGTTCTTC. Encoded protein: CSARVEGGGVEQFF.

Here the CDR3 reads CASSYRRASSPLHF. The CDR3 DNA reads TGTGCCAGCAGTTACCGCAGGGCAAGTTCACCCCTCCACTTT. This chain links TRBV6-2 or TRBV6-3 with TRBJ1-6; the D gene is possibly TRBD1 (5 bases). Germline CDR1 is MNHEY and CDR2 is SVGEGT. The length of the CDR3 is 14 residues. The V end lost 2 bases, the J end lost 9 bases, and 11 bases lay between the germline ends.

This clonotype came up a few times. V gene TRBV7-2 combines with J gene TRBJ2-6, with a weak D call TRBD1 (5 bases). Looked up from germline, CDR1 is SGHTA and CDR2 is FQGNSA. Trimming stripped 5 bases from V and 5 bases from J, with 13 bases between. This CDR3 contains 15 residues. The CDR3 spells CASSPDPGRANVLTF. CDR3 in DNA: TGTGCCAGCAGCCCTGATCCAGGGAGGGCCAACGTCCTGACTTTC.

This clonotype was recorded many times. This rearrangement joins TRBV7-3 to TRBJ2-7, with D possibly TRBD1 on 6 matching bases. This CDR3 is built from 13 residues. Germline V CDR1 and CDR2: SGHTA, FQGTGA. The germline V and J ends were trimmed by 0 bases and 5 bases, with 8 bases remaining between them. Here the CDR3 reads CASSLTGQDEQYF. The CDR3 DNA is TGTGCCAGCAGCTTAACGGGACAAGACGAGCAGTACTTC.

This clonotype was seen repeatedly, ten times or more. The V call is TRBV4-1, the J call TRBJ2-7; a weak D match, TRBD1 (6 bases). Germline lookup yields CDR1 MGHRA and CDR2 YSYEKL. Trimming shortened V by 4 bases and J by 2 bases, and 12 bases separated the two germline ends. This CDR3 spans 14 amino acids. The CDR3 DNA follows: TGCGCCAGCAGCCCAGACAGGTTAACCTACGAGCAGTACTTC. This codes for CASSPDRLTYEQYF.

This chain connects TRBV6-1 to TRBJ2-1, with TRBD1 matching 12 bases. V dropped 10 bases and J dropped 7; count of bases not matched to a gene: 17. Germline V CDR1 and CDR2: MNHNS, SASEGT. This CDR3 region has 17 residues. The CDR3 DNA reads TGTGCCAACAGAGAACCAGCAGGGACAGGGGGCAGGAATGAGCAGTTCTTC. This translates into CANREPAGTGGRNEQFF.

The chain recombines TRBV7-3 with TRBJ2-7; no clear D. Trimming took 5 bases from V and 1 from J, leaving 15 bases between them. The germline V gene has CDR1 SGHTA and CDR2 FQGTGA. This CDR3 region has 15 residues. The CDR3 sequence is CASSPSSASSYEQYF. The CDR3 DNA reads TGTGCCAGCAGCCCCTCTTCCGCCAGTTCCTACGAGCAGTACTTC.

This clonotype was counted a single time. The chain links TRBV7-6 to TRBJ2-5; 8 bases align to TRBD1. CDR3 length equals 17 residues. From germline, CDR1 is SGHVS and CDR2 FNYEAQ. Trimming removed 2 bases from V and 0 bases from J; junction bases left unmatched: 8. CDR3 amino acids: CASSLSSDREYQETQYF. The CDR3 bases are TGTGCCAGCAGCTTATCATCGGACAGGGAGTACCAAGAGACCCAGTACTTC.

This clonotype was counted once. V gene TRBV7-2 combines with J gene TRBJ1-4, with D perhaps TRBD1 (5 bases). In germline, CDR1 is SGHTA, CDR2 FQGNSA. Trimming took off 5 bases at V and 8 bases at J, with 15 bases between the two ends. There are 14 residues in the CDR3. The CDR3 reads CASSLRTGVEKLFF. The CDR3 bases are TGTGCCAGCAGCCTTAGGACGGGGGTGGAAAAACTGTTTTTT.

This clonotype appeared a few times. This chain joins TRBV20-1 and TRBJ2-7, with 7 bases lining up with TRBD2. Unmatched junction bases numbered 3, after V lost 3 bases and J lost 1 base. The CDR3 covers 13 residues. Germline V gene lookup returns CDR1 DFQATT and CDR2 SNEGSKA (reference sequence). CDR3: CSASSGRSYEQYF. The CDR3 DNA is TGCAGTGCTAGCTCCGGGAGGTCCTACGAGCAGTACTTC.

This chain links TRBV29-1 with TRBJ1-2; no definite D call. Looked up from germline, CDR1 is SQVTM and CDR2 is ANQGSEA. The CDR3 totals 13 residues. V lost 6 bases, J lost 5 bases, and 16 bases lay in between. The CDR3 DNA reads as TGCAGCGTGGGTCCTCAGGCCGTATATGGCTACACCTTC. This sequence encodes CSVGPQAVYGYTF.

This clonotype was found a few times. This chain links TRBV20-1 with TRBJ2-3; 15 bases fit TRBD2. In germline, CDR1 is DFQATT, CDR2 SNEGSKA (reference sequence). The J segment lost 2 bases and the V segment lost 5 bases, leaving 8 bases of the junction unmatched. CDR3 length: 17 amino acids. CDR3 DNA: TGCAGTGCTCGAAGGGGACTAGCGGGAGGCCTCACAGATACGCAGTATTTT. This translates into CSARRGLAGGLTDTQYF.

The table lists this clonotype with a few counts. V and J are TRBV7-2 and TRBJ2-7; 13 nucleotides match TRBD2. CDR1 is SGHTA, CDR2 FQGNSA, per germline. J gave up 3 bases and V 4 bases, and 9 bases lay outside the gene matches. The CDR3 length is 17 residues. The CDR3 region is CASSSGTSGARLYEQYF. CDR3 nucleotides: TGTGCCAGCAGCTCCGGGACTAGCGGGGCACGACTCTACGAGCAGTACTTC.

This clonotype was seen a few times. The CDR3 bases are TGTGCCAGCAGTGACCATCGCGAGGGGGATGAGCAGTTCTTC. It is translated as CASSDHREGDEQFF. The gene calls are TRBV6-4 and TRBJ2-1; a weak D match, TRBD1 (6 bases). V shed 2 bases and J shed 8 bases, with 13 bases lying between them. From germline, CDR1 is MRHNA and CDR2 SNTAGT. The CDR3 is made up of 14 amino acids.

DNA of the CDR3: TGTGCCAGCAGCCCGCCCCTGGAGGCAGATACGCAGTATTTT. Residues: CASSPPLEADTQYF. V gene TRBV11-2 combines with J gene TRBJ2-3; D possibly corresponds to TRBD2 (5 bases). CDR1 is SGHAT, CDR2 FQNNGV, per germline. The CDR3 consists of 14 residues. The germline V and J ends were trimmed by 5 bases and 4 bases, with 13 bases remaining between them.

This clonotype was counted only a few times. The genes are TRBV6-5 and TRBJ2-2; TRBD1 agrees at 7 bases. Losses at the gene ends were 11 bases for V and 4 bases for J; bases not matched to a gene: 7. The germline gives CDR1 MNHEY, CDR2 SVGAGI. The CDR3 length is 13 residues. This chain's CDR3 is CASTGPGTGELFF. The CDR3 nucleotides are TGTGCCTCGACAGGGCCCGGCACCGGGGAGCTGTTTTTT.

The gene calls are TRBV7-9 and TRBJ1-1, with D maybe TRBD1 (5 bases). The V gene's germline CDR1 is SEHNR and CDR2 FQNEAQ (reference sequence). Deletions cut 7 bases from V and 6 bases from J, with 27 bases between. This CDR3 is built from 17 residues. The CDR3 loop is CASKARSGGGGPPEAFF. The DNA of the CDR3 is TGTGCCAGCAAAGCTCGGTCTGGCGGGGGAGGTCCCCCTGAAGCTTTCTTT.